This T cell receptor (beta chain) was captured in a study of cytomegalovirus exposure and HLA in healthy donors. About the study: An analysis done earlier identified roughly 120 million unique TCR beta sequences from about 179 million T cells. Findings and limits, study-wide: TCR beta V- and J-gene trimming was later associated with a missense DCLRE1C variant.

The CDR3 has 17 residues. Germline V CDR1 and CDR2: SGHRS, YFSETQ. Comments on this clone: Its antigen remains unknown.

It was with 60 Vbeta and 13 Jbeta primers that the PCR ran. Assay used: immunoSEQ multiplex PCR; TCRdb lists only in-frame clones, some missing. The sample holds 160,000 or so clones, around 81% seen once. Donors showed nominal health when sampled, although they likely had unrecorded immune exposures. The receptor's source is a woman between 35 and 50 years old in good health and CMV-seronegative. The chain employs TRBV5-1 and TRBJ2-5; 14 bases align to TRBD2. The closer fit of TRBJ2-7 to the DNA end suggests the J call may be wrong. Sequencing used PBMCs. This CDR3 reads CASSFGLAGGSSYEQYF. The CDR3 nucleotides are TGCGCCAGCAGCTTCGGACTAGCGGGAGGTAGCTCCTACGAGCAGTACTTC.